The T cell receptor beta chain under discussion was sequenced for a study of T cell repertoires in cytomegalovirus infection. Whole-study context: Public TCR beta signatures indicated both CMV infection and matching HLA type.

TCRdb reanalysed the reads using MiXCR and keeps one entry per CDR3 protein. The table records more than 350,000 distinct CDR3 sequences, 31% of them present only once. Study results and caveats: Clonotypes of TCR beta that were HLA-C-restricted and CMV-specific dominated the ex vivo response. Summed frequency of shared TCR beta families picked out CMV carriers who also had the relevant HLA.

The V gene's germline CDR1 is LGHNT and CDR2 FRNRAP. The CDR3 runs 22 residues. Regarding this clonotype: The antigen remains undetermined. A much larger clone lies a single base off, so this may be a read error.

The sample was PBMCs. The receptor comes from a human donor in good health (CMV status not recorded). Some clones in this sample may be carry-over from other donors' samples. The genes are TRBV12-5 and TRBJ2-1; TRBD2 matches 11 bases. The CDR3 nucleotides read TGTGCTAGTGGTTTGGCCACGAAAGACGGTATACTAGCGGGGGCGAGGTTGAATGAGCAGTTATTC. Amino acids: CASGLATKDGILAGARLNEQLF.